Listed here is a single T cell receptor (beta chain). In the authors' methods: Nucleated cell counts were estimated from reference gene primer amplification. Profiling relied on immunoSEQ multiplex PCR, and the TCRdb table lists in-frame clones only, not all of them. That table furnishes V, J and clone size, whereas the DNA furnished D and trimming. This table holds about 530,000 clones, about 89% found once. The data stem from a study of blood T cell repertoires in COVID-19. Study context: Samples of COVID-19 (acute and convalescent) were obtained from the United States, Italy and Spain. PBMCs, B-cell-depleted T cells, or T cells were the source of the cDNA or gDNA that made up the material.

There are 15 residues in the CDR3. Germline assignment: CDR1 SGHRS and CDR2 YFSETQ. The V and J ends lost 4 bases and 6 bases respectively, with 16 bases between them. The Seattle patients joined while their infection was active and were tracked longitudinally afterward. This clonotype originated in a woman between 45 and 60 years old with COVID-19, enrolled during active disease. Sequenced: peripheral blood. The rearrangement links TRBV5-1 to TRBJ2-2; a possible D gene is TRBD1 (5 bases). CDR3 bases: TGCGCCAGCAGCAAAGAGGCCAGGGAATCCGGGGAGCTGTTTTTT. Translation: CASSKEARESGELFF.